Listed below are T cell receptor beta chains from one sample, sequenced in a study of OX40 agonist ivuxolimab in advanced cancers. Produced via immunoSEQ multiplex PCR; TCRdb's table is partial and in-frame only. The sample consists of around 57,000 clones, roughly 90% of them appearing once. Material: CD4+ or CD8+ T cells sorted from blood, obtained in a trial of the OX40 agonist ivuxolimab. These TCRs come from an adult with an advanced solid tumor such as melanoma, head and neck, liver or kidney cancer. Each CDR3 is given with its conserved first and last residue. The D gene is left open where the match is weak. A row's size may be missing; if present it is once, few, many or a size class.

TRBV2	-	few	TRBJ1-2	CASSASLWDGYTF	TGTGCCAGCAGTGCAAGCCTCTGGGATGGCTACACCTTC
TRBV6-5	-	-	TRBJ2-2	CASSYVLDTGELFF	TGTGCCAGCAGTTACGTATTGGACACCGGGGAGCTGTTTTTT
TRBV10-3	-	-	TRBJ1-2	CAISEPGSSGGYGYTF	TGTGCCATCAGTGAGCCAGGAAGTTCGGGTGGCTATGGCTACACCTTC
TRBV6-6	-	-	TRBJ1-1	CASSYTEKNTEAFF	TGTGCCAGCAGTTACACAGAGAAGAACACTGAAGCTTTCTTT
TRBV28	TRBD1	-	TRBJ1-5	CASSSGTGGRKNQPQHF	TGTGCCAGCAGTTCCGGGACAGGGGGCAGGAAGAATCAGCCCCAGCATTTT
TRBV19	TRBD1	-	TRBJ1-5	CASSSGTGGPPDDQPQHF	TGTGCCAGTAGTAGTGGGACAGGGGGCCCCCCCGACGATCAGCCCCAGCATTTT
TRBV27	-	once	TRBJ1-5	CASSLMGSHQPQHF	TGTGCCAGCAGTTTAATGGGGTCACATCAGCCCCAGCATTTT
TRBV4-3	-	once	TRBJ2-2	CASSQDLGNTGELFF	TGCGCCAGCAGCCAAGATCTAGGAAACACCGGGGAGCTGTTTTTT
TRBV30	-	-	TRBJ1-2	CAWAPGGVGGYTF	TGTGCCTGGGCCCCTGGGGGGGTAGGGGGCTACACCTTC
TRBV6-5	-	once	TRBJ1-1	CASSAYMSTEAFF	TGTGCCAGCAGTGCGTACATGAGCACTGAAGCTTTCTTT
TRBV4-3	-	-	TRBJ2-1	CASSLTHVNEQFF	TGCGCCAGCAGCCTAACTCATGTAAACGAGCAGTTCTTC
TRBV30	-	-	TRBJ1-5	CAWSPPGGQPQHF	TGTGCCTGGAGTCCTCCGGGGGGTCAGCCCCAGCATTTT
TRBV9	-	-	TRBJ2-3	CASSSYLTDTQYF	TGTGCCAGCAGCTCATATCTCACAGATACGCAGTATTTT
TRBV6-1	TRBD2	-	TRBJ2-3	CASSEPSGGYTDTQYF	TGTGCCAGCAGTGAACCTAGCGGGGGATACACAGATACGCAGTATTTT
TRBV7-9	-	-	TRBJ2-5	CASTPVGGPRTQYF	TGTGCCAGCACCCCCGTGGGAGGCCCTAGGACCCAGTACTTC
TRBV4-3	-	-	TRBJ1-5	CASSQYHAGNQPQHF	TGCGCCAGCAGCCAATACCACGCGGGTAATCAGCCCCAGCATTTT
TRBV2	TRBD2	-	TRBJ2-4	CASRGWGLASKNIQYF	TGTGCCAGCCGAGGCTGGGGACTAGCATCCAAAAACATTCAGTACTTC
TRBV11-2	-	-	TRBJ2-7	CASSPNREQYF	TGTGCCAGCAGCCCCAATCGGGAGCAGTACTTC
TRBV15	TRBD1	once	TRBJ1-2	CATSRSIGIERTGGAYGYTF	TGTGCCACCAGCAGATCCATTGGGATCGAAAGGACAGGGGGTGCCTATGGCTACACCTTC
TRBV7-2	TRBD1	-	TRBJ1-1	CASSLVRGRSTEAFF	TGTGCCAGCAGCTTAGTGAGGGGGCGATCTACTGAAGCTTTCTTT
TRBV7-2	-	-	TRBJ2-5	CASSLVGRPYQETQYF	TGTGCCAGCAGCTTAGTTGGCAGACCATACCAAGAGACCCAGTACTTC
TRBV5-4	-	-	TRBJ1-1	CASSWDRTEREAFF	TGTGCCAGCAGCTGGGATAGGACAGAGAGAGAAGCTTTCTTT
TRBV5-6	-	-	TRBJ2-3	CASSLAPDTQYF	TGTGCCAGCAGCTTGGCCCCTGATACGCAGTATTTT
TRBV28	-	-	TRBJ1-2	CASSLVLGRNYGYTF	TGTGCCAGCAGTTTAGTCCTCGGCAGAAACTATGGCTACACCTTC
TRBV28	-	-	TRBJ1-6	CASTTGGSPLHF	TGTGCCAGCACAACCGGGGGTTCACCCCTCCACTTT
TRBV19	-	-	TRBJ1-1	CASSIMSEAFF	TGTGCCAGTAGTATAATGTCTGAAGCTTTCTTT
TRBV2	-	-	TRBJ2-1	CASGGGIYNEQFF	TGTGCCAGCGGGGGTGGTATTTACAATGAGCAGTTCTTC
TRBV25-1	TRBD1	-	TRBJ1-2	CASSSTGGYYGYTF	TGTGCCAGCAGTTCGACAGGGGGCTACTATGGCTACACCTTC
TRBV7-2	-	-	TRBJ2-3	CASRPPGGLSTDTQYF	TGTGCCAGCAGACCCCCCGGGGGACTCTCCACAGATACGCAGTATTTT
TRBV7-9	TRBD1	-	TRBJ1-5	CASSLQGGNQPQHF	TGTGCCAGCAGCTTACAGGGGGGCAATCAGCCCCAGCATTTT
TRBV28	TRBD1	once	TRBJ2-1	CASSFLTGSYNEQFF	TGTGCCAGCAGTTTTTTGACAGGGAGTTACAATGAGCAGTTCTTC
TRBV2	-	-	TRBJ1-5	CASSEGVAGNQPQHF	TGTGCCAGCAGTGAGGGGGTTGCAGGGAATCAGCCCCAGCATTTT
TRBV29-1	-	-	TRBJ1-2	CSVPGFGYTF	TGCAGCGTTCCAGGGTTTGGCTACACCTTC
TRBV11-3	-	-	TRBJ1-2	CASSLGGHGYTF	TGTGCCAGCAGCTTGGGGGGCCATGGCTACACCTTC
TRBV4-1	-	-	TRBJ1-2	CASSQGVRPTNYGYTF	TGCGCCAGCAGCCAAGGGGTTCGTCCCACTAACTATGGCTACACCTTC
TRBV30	-	-	TRBJ2-7	CAWSVSPYEQYF	TGTGCCTGGAGTGTTTCCCCCTACGAGCAGTACTTC
TRBV12-5	-	-	TRBJ1-5	CASALGQPQHF	TGTGCTAGTGCCCTGGGACAGCCCCAGCATTTT